This T cell receptor beta chain was recorded in a study of shared clonotypes between healthy human individuals. Only in-frame clones appear in the TCRdb table, and some are missing; sequencing was by immunoSEQ multiplex PCR. Of roughly 600,000 clones in the sample, 95% to 98% were seen once. V lost 6 bases to trimming and J lost 3 bases, with 14 bases between them. The germline V gene encodes CDR1 LNHDA and CDR2 SQIVND (reference sequence). There are 14 residues in the CDR3. CD45RO negativity and positive selection for CCR7 defined naive CD8 cells, a population that excluded terminally differentiated effector memory CD45RA+ cells. All donors were healthy HIV-negative adults lacking recent acute infections or vaccinations.

V usage is TRBV19 and J usage is TRBJ1-2; D perhaps matches TRBD1 (6 bases). The specimen was naive CD8+ T cells sorted from blood. The clonotype comes from a man between 25 and 39 years old in good health. The CDR3 region has the DNA TGTGCCAGTAGCGGGGCAGGGGAATACTATGGCTACACCTTC. Translating it yields CASSGAGEYYGYTF. The full variable domain, completed using reference TRBV19 and TRBJ1-2, is DGGITQSPKYLFRKEGQNVTLSCEQNLNHDAMYWYRQDPGQGLRLIYYSQIVNDFQKGDIAEGYSVSREKKESFPLTVTSAQKNPTAFYLCASSGAGEYYGYTFGSGTRLTVV.